This is a list of T cell receptor beta chains from one sample in a study of blood T cell repertoires in COVID-19. The protocol was immunoSEQ multiplex PCR, while the TCRdb copy is restricted to in-frame clones and leaves out a portion. The data contain 100,000 to 110,000 clones, roughly nine tenths of them singletons. Sequencing was performed on peripheral blood. All receptors come from a man between 50 and 59 years old with active COVID-19. CDR3s include the opening cysteine and the closing phenylalanine or tryptophan. A D gene is named only where the DNA matches it firmly. Rows may omit the clone size; those that give it use once, few, many or a size class.

j_gene: TRBJ2-1
abundance: .
v_gene: TRBV6-6
d_gene: .
CDR3nt: TGTGCCAGCAGGTCCTTTTACAATGAGCAGTTCTTC
CDR3aa: CASRSFYNEQFF

j_gene: TRBJ2-5
abundance: .
v_gene: TRBV7-9
d_gene: TRBD2
CDR3nt: TGTGCCAGCAGCACTGGGGGGGTCCAAGAGACCCAGTACTTC
CDR3aa: CASSTGGVQETQYF

j_gene: TRBJ2-5
abundance: .
v_gene: TRBV7-3
d_gene: .
CDR3nt: TGTGCCAGCAGCCTAGGGTTTCTCCAGGGAGAGACCCAGTACTTC
CDR3aa: CASSLGFLQGETQYF

j_gene: TRBJ2-1
abundance: .
v_gene: TRBV10-1
d_gene: TRBD1
CDR3nt: TGCGCCAGCAGTGAGAGGTGGACAGGGCTAGCCAATGAGCAGTTCTTC
CDR3aa: CASSERWTGLANEQFF

j_gene: TRBJ1-4
abundance: .
v_gene: TRBV18
d_gene: TRBD1
CDR3nt: TGTGCCAGCTCACCTACCGGGACAGGGGAAAAACTGTTTTTT
CDR3aa: CASSPTGTGEKLFF

j_gene: TRBJ2-1
abundance: once
v_gene: TRBV5-4
d_gene: TRBD1
CDR3nt: TGTGCCAGCAGCTTCGGGACAGGGTTTAGAAATGAGCAGTTCTTC
CDR3aa: CASSFGTGFRNEQFF

j_gene: TRBJ1-2
abundance: .
v_gene: TRBV5-4
d_gene: TRBD1
CDR3nt: TGTGCCAGCAGCGAATATGACAGGGGCCATGGCTACACCTTC
CDR3aa: CASSEYDRGHGYTF

j_gene: TRBJ1-6
abundance: .
v_gene: TRBV18
d_gene: .
CDR3nt: TGTGCCAGCTCACCAAACAGGCCAGATAATTCACCCCTCCACTTT
CDR3aa: CASSPNRPDNSPLHF

j_gene: TRBJ2-7
abundance: .
v_gene: TRBV4-2
d_gene: .
CDR3nt: TGTGCCAGCAGCCAAGGTTCAGGGACCTACGAGCAGTACTTC
CDR3aa: CASSQGSGTYEQYF

j_gene: TRBJ1-4
abundance: .
v_gene: TRBV30
d_gene: .
CDR3nt: TGTGCCTGGGCGGGACGCCGAGAGAACGAAAAACTGTTTTTT
CDR3aa: CAWAGRRENEKLFF

j_gene: TRBJ1-3
abundance: .
v_gene: TRBV3-1/TRBV3-2
d_gene: .
CDR3nt: TGTGCCAGCAGCCGAACAGGGACCGACCTGGGAAACACCATATATTTT
CDR3aa: CASSRTGTDLGNTIYF

j_gene: TRBJ2-3
abundance: .
v_gene: TRBV24-1
d_gene: .
CDR3nt: TGTGCCACCAGTGACCCTAGATTTAGCACAGATACGCAGTATTTT
CDR3aa: CATSDPRFSTDTQYF

j_gene: TRBJ2-4
abundance: .
v_gene: TRBV3-1/TRBV3-2
d_gene: .
CDR3nt: TGTGCCAGCAGCCCAGGCGCGGGATTAGCCAAAAACATTCAGTACTTC
CDR3aa: CASSPGAGLAKNIQYF

j_gene: TRBJ2-5
abundance: .
v_gene: TRBV12-3/TRBV12-4
d_gene: .
CDR3nt: TGTGCCAGCAGCTACGAGAAAGAGACCCAGTACTTC
CDR3aa: CASSYEKETQYF

j_gene: TRBJ2-7
abundance: .
v_gene: TRBV6-5
d_gene: .
CDR3nt: TGTGCCAGCAGTTACTCTTACAGCTCCTACGAGCAGTACTTC
CDR3aa: CASSYSYSSYEQYF

j_gene: TRBJ2-5
abundance: .
v_gene: TRBV2
d_gene: TRBD2
CDR3nt: TGTGCCAGCAGTGGTGATAGCGGGATGAGAGAGACCCAGTACTTC
CDR3aa: CASSGDSGMRETQYF

j_gene: TRBJ2-5
abundance: .
v_gene: TRBV7-3
d_gene: .
CDR3nt: TGTGCCAGCAGCTTAGGACTACCGCAGGGGACCCAGTACTTC
CDR3aa: CASSLGLPQGTQYF

j_gene: TRBJ2-1
abundance: .
v_gene: TRBV9
d_gene: .
CDR3nt: TGTGCCAGCAGCGTAGGAGGGAGAAGCTCCTACAATGAGCAGTTCTTC
CDR3aa: CASSVGGRSSYNEQFF

j_gene: TRBJ1-5
abundance: .
v_gene: TRBV10-3
d_gene: TRBD1
CDR3nt: TGTGCCATCAGCGAGGGGGCGCGCAATCAGCCCCAGCATTTT
CDR3aa: CAISEGARNQPQHF

j_gene: TRBJ1-5
abundance: .
v_gene: TRBV2
d_gene: TRBD1
CDR3nt: TGTGCCAGCAAACCAGGGACAGGGAACTTCGCCAATCAGCCCCAGCATTTT
CDR3aa: CASKPGTGNFANQPQHF

j_gene: TRBJ2-5
abundance: .
v_gene: TRBV12-3/TRBV12-4
d_gene: TRBD2
CDR3nt: TGTGCCAGCAGCGGGGGGGGAGAGACCCAGTACTTC
CDR3aa: CASSGGGETQYF

j_gene: TRBJ2-7
abundance: .
v_gene: TRBV5-1
d_gene: TRBD2
CDR3nt: TGCGCCAGCAGCTTAAGGACTAGCGGGGGGCTCACAGGGCCTTCCTACGAGCAGTACTTC
CDR3aa: CASSLRTSGGLTGPSYEQYF

j_gene: TRBJ1-2
abundance: .
v_gene: TRBV18
d_gene: .
CDR3nt: TGTGCCAGCTCACCCCGGGTCGGCTATGGCTACACCTTC
CDR3aa: CASSPRVGYGYTF

j_gene: TRBJ1-1
abundance: .
v_gene: TRBV5-5
d_gene: .
CDR3nt: TGTGCCAGCAATAGACACACATCCAACACTGAAGCTTTCTTT
CDR3aa: CASNRHTSNTEAFF

j_gene: TRBJ2-3
abundance: .
v_gene: TRBV12-5
d_gene: .
CDR3nt: TGTGCTAGTGGTTTGGGACAGGTAGGAGATACGCAGTATTTT
CDR3aa: CASGLGQVGDTQYF

j_gene: TRBJ2-1
abundance: .
v_gene: TRBV2
d_gene: TRBD2
CDR3nt: TGTGCCAGCAGAACTAGCGGGAGCTACAATGAGCAGTTCTTC
CDR3aa: CASRTSGSYNEQFF

j_gene: TRBJ1-6
abundance: .
v_gene: TRBV19
d_gene: TRBD1
CDR3nt: TGTGCCAGTAGTATAAGACAGGGGGTCAATTCACCCCTCCACTTT
CDR3aa: CASSIRQGVNSPLHF

j_gene: TRBJ1-5
abundance: .
v_gene: TRBV30
d_gene: .
CDR3nt: TGTGCCTTTACCCCGGCAGGGGTCCAAAGTCAGCCCCAGCATTTT
CDR3aa: CAFTPAGVQSQPQHF

j_gene: TRBJ2-3
abundance: few
v_gene: TRBV19
d_gene: .
CDR3nt: TGTGCCAGTAGTGAGGCTAACACAGATACGCAGTATTTT
CDR3aa: CASSEANTDTQYF